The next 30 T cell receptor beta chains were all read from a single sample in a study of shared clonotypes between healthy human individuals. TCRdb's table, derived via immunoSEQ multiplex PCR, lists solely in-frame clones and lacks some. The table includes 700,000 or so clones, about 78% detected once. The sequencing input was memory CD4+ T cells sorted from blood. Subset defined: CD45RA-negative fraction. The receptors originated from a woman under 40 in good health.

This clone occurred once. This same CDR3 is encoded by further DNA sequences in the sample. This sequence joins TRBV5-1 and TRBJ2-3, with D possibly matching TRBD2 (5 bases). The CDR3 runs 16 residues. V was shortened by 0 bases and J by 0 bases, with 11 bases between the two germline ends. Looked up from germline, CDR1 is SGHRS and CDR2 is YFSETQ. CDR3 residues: CASSLGTGSSTDTQYF. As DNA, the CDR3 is TGCGCCAGCAGCTTGGGCACGGGATCAAGCACAGATACGCAGTATTTT.

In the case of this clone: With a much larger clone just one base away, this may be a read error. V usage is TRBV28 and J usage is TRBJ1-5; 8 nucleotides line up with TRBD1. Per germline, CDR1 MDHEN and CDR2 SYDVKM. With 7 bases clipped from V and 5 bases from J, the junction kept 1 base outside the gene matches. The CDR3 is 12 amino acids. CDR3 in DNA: TGTGCCAGCAAGACAGGGGATCAGCCCCAGCATTTT. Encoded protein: CASKTGDQPQHF. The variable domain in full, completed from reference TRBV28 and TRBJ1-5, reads DVKVTQSSRYLVKRTGEKVFLECVQDMDHENMFWYRQDPGLGLRLIYFSYDVKMKEKGDIPEGYSVSREKKERFSLILESASTNQTSMYLCASKTGDQPQHFGDGTRLSIL.

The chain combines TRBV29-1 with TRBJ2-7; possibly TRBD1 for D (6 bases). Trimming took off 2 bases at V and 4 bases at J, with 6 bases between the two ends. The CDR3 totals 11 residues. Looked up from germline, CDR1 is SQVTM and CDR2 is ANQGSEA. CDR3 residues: CSVEQGYEQYF. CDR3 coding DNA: TGCAGCGTTGAACAGGGGTACGAGCAGTACTTC.

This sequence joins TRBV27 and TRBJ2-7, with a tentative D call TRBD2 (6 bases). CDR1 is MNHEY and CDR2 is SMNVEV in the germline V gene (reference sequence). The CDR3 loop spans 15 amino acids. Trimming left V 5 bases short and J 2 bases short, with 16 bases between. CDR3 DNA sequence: TGTGCCAGCAGTCCGCGGGGAGCGGATCCCTACGAGCAGTACTTC. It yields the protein CASSPRGADPYEQYF.

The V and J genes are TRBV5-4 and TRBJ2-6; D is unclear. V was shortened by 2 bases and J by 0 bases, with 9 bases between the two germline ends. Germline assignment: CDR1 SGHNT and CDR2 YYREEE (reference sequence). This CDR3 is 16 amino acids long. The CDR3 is CASSFGLLSGANVLTF. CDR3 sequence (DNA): TGTGCCAGCAGCTTTGGTTTACTCTCTGGGGCCAACGTCCTGACTTTC.

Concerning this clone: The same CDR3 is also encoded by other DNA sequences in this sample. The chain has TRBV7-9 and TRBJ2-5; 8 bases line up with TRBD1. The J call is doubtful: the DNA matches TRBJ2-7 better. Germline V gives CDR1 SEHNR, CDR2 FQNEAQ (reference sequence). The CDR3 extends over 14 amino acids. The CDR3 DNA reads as TGTGCCAGCAGGCTACAGGGGGACTCCTACGAGCAGTACTTC. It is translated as CASRLQGDSYEQYF.

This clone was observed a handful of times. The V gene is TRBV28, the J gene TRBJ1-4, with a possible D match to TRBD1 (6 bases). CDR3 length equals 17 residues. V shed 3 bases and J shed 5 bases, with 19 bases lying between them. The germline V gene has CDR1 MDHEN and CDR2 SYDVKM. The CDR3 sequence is CASSLTGSGRVNEKLFF. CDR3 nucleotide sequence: TGTGCCAGCAGTTTGACAGGTTCGGGCAGAGTGAATGAAAAACTGTTTTTT.

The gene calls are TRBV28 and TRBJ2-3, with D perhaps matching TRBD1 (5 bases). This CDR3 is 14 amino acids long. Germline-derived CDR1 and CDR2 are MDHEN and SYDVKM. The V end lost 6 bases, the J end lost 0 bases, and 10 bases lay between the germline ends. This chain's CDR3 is CASSPGLSTDTQYF. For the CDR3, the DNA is TGTGCCAGCAGCCCAGGGTTGAGCACAGATACGCAGTATTTT.

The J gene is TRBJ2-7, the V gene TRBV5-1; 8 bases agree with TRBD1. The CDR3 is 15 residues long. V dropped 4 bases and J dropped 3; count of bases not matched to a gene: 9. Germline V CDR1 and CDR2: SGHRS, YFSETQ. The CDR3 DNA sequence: TGCGCCAGCAGCCCAAAGACAGGGGTGGGCTACGAGCAGTACTTC. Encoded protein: CASSPKTGVGYEQYF.

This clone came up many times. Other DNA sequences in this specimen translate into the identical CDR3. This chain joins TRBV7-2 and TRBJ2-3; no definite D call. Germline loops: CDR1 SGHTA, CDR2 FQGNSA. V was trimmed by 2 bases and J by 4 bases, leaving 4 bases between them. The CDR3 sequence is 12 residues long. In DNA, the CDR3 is TGTGCCAGCAGCTTAATCGCAGATACGCAGTATTTT. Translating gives CASSLIADTQYF. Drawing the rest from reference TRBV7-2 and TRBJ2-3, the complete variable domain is GAGVSQSPSNKVTEKGKDVELRCDPISGHTALYWYRQSLGQGLEFLIYFQGNSAPDKSGLPSDRFSAERTGGSVSTLTIQRTQQEDSAVYLCASSLIADTQYFGPGTRLTVL.

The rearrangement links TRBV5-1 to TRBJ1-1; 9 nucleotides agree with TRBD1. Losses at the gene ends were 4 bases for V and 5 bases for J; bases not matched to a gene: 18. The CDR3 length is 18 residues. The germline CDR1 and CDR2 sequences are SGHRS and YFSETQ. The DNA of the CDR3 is TGCGCCAGCAGCCTACAGGGACAGGGTCCGGATTTGGGGACTGAAGCTTTCTTT. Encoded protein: CASSLQGQGPDLGTEAFF. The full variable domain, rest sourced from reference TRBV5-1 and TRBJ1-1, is KAGVTQTPRYLIKTRGQQVTLSCSPISGHRSVSWYQQTPGQGLQFLFEYFSETQRNKGNFPGRFSGRQFSNSRSEMNVSTLELGDSALYLCASSLQGQGPDLGTEAFFGQGTRLTVV.

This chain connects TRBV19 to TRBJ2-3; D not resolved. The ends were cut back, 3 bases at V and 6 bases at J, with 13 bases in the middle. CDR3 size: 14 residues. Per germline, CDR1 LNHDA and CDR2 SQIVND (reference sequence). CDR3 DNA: TGTGCCAGTAGTATGGGTCGGGTTACGGATACGCAGTATTTT. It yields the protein CASSMGRVTDTQYF.

CDR3 loop: CASSAGTGGAEQYF. The CDR3, as DNA: TGTGCCAGCTCAGCCGGGACAGGGGGTGCTGAGCAGTACTTC. The chain combines TRBV18 with TRBJ2-7, with 11 nucleotides matching TRBD1. The ends lost 5 bases at V and 7 bases at J; junction bases unmatched: 7. The germline V gene encodes CDR1 KGHSH and CDR2 LQKENI. The CDR3 totals 14 residues.

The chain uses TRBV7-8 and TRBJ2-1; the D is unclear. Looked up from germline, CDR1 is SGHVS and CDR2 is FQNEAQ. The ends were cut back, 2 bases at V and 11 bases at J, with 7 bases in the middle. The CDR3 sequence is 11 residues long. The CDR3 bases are TGTGCCAGCAGCTTAAGTGGTAAGCAGTTCTTC. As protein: CASSLSGKQFF.

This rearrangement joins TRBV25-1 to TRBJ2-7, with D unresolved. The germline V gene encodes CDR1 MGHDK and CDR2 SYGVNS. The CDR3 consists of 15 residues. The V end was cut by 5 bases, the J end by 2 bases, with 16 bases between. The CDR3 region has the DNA TGTGCCAGCAGTCCCCCGGCAGGAACCACCTACGAGCAGTACTTC. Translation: CASSPPAGTTYEQYF.

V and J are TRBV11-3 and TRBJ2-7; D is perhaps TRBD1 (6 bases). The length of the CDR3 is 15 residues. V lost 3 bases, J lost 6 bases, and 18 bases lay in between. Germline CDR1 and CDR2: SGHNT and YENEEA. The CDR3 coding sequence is TGTGCCAGCAGCTTCAACCGACAGGCCCTCAGCGAGCAGTACTTC. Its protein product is CASSFNRQALSEQYF.

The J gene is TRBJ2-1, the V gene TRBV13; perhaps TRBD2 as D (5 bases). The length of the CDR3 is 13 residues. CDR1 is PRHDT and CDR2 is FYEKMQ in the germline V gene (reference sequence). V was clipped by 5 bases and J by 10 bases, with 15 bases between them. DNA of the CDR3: TGTGCCAGCAGCGGTGGACTTCCCAACGAGCAGTTCTTC. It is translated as CASSGGLPNEQFF.

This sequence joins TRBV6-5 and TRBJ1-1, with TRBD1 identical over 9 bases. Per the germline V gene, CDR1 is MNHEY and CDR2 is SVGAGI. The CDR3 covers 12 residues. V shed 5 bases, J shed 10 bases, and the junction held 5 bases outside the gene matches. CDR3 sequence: CASSGQGLTAFF. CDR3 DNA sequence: TGTGCCAGCAGTGGACAGGGGTTGACAGCTTTCTTT.

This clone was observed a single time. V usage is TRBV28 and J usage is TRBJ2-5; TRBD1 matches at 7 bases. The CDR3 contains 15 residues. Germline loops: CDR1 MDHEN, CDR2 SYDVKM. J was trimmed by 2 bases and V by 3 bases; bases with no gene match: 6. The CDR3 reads CASSFRRQGQETQYF. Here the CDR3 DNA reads TGTGCCAGCAGTTTCCGACGACAGGGTCAAGAGACCCAGTACTTC.

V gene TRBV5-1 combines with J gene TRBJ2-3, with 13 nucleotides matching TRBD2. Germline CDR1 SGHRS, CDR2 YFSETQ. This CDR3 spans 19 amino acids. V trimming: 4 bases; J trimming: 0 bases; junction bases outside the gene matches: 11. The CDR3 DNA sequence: TGCGCCAGCAGCAGGTATGCCGGGACTAGCGGGACAAGCACAGATACGCAGTATTTT. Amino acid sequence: CASSRYAGTSGTSTDTQYF.

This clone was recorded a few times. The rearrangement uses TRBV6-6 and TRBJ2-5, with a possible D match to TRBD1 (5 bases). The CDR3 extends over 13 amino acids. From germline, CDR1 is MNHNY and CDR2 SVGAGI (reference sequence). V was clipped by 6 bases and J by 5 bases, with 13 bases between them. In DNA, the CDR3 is TGTGCCAGCAGGGACACAGTTCCCGAGACCCAGTACTTC. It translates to CASRDTVPETQYF.

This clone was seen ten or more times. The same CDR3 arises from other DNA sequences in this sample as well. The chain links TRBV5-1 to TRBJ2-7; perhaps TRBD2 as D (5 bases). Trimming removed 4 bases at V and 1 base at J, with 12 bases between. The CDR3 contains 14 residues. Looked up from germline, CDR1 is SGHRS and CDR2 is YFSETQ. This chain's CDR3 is CASSRAGGSYEQYF. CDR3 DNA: TGCGCCAGCAGCCGGGCCGGCGGGTCCTACGAGCAGTACTTC.

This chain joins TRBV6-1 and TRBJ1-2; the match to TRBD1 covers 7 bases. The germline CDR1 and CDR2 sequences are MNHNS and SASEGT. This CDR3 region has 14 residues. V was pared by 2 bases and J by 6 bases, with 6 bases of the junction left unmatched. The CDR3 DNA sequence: TGTGCCAGCAGTGAACCAGGACAGGTCCATGGCTACACCTTC. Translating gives CASSEPGQVHGYTF.

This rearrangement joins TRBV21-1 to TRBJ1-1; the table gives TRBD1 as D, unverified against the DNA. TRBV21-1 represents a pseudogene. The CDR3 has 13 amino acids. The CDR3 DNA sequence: TGTGCCAGCAGCAAACAGGGGAACACTGAAGCTTTCTTT. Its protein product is CASSKQGNTEAFF.

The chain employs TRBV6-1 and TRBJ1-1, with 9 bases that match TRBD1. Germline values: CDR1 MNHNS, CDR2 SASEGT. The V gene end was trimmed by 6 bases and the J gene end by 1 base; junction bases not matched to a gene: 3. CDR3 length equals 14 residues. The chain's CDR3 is CASRDRGSNTEAFF. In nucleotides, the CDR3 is TGTGCCAGCAGGGACAGGGGATCGAACACTGAAGCTTTCTTT.

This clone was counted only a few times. The CDR3 loop reads CASSRTSGSREQYF. In DNA, the CDR3 is TGCGCCAGCAGCAGGACTAGCGGGAGTCGCGAGCAGTACTTC. J is TRBJ2-7 and V is TRBV5-1; 13 bases line up with TRBD2. The CDR3 spans 14 residues. CDR1 and CDR2 (germline): SGHRS, YFSETQ. Unmatched junction bases numbered 4, after V lost 4 bases and J lost 6 bases.

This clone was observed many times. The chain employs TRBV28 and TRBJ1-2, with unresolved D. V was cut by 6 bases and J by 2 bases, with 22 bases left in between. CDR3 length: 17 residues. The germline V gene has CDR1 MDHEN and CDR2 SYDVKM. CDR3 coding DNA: TGTGCCAGCAGCCCCCCCGACGGGATTACGAGCAACTATGGCTACACCTTC. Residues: CASSPPDGITSNYGYTF.

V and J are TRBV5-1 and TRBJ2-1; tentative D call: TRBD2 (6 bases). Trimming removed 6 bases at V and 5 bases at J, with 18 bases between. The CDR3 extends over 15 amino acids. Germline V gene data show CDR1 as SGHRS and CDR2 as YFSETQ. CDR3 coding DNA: TGCGCCAGCATTCTAGTCACCGGGGGACACAATGAGCAGTTCTTC. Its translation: CASILVTGGHNEQFF.

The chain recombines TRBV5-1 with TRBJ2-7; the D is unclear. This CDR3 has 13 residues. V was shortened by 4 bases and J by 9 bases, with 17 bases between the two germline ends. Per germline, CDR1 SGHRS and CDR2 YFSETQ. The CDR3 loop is CASSPGTFQGQYF. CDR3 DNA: TGCGCCAGCAGCCCGGGCACGTTTCAAGGGCAGTACTTC.

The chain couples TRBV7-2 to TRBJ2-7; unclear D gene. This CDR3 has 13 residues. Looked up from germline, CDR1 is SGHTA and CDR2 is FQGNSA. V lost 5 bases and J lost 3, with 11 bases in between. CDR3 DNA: TGTGCCAGCAGCGGCCGGCCAATCTACGAGCAGTACTTC. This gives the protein CASSGRPIYEQYF.